This T cell receptor beta chain was sequenced in a study of blood T cell repertoires in COVID-19. Overall study context: The United States, Italy and Spain provided the acute and convalescent COVID-19 samples. T cells, B-cell-depleted T cells, or PBMCs provided the cDNA or gDNA that served as material.

Germline-derived CDR1 and CDR2 are MDHEN and SYDVKM. CDR3 length: 15 residues. The junction had 5 bases not matched to a gene; V was cut back by 6 bases and J by 0 bases. Under the authors' procedure: Reference gene primers were amplified, and this amplification served to estimate nucleated cell counts. Data came from immunoSEQ multiplex PCR; TCRdb stores just in-frame clones and leaves some out. V, J and clone size are taken as reported in that table, and D and trimming were inferred from the DNA itself. This table has around 280,000 clones, 75% to 90% appearing once. The receptor was isolated from a woman in her twenties or thirties who had recovered from COVID-19. The J gene is TRBJ1-5, the V gene TRBV28; the match to TRBD1 covers 7 bases. The sequenced material came from peripheral blood. DNA for the CDR3: TGTGCCAGCAGCCAGACAGGGAGTAGCAATCAGCCCCAGCATTTT. Amino acids: CASSQTGSSNQPQHF.